The source of this T cell receptor beta chain is a study of cytomegalovirus exposure and HLA in healthy donors. Overall study results and limits: Investigators reported 164 TCR beta chains as tied to cytomegalovirus.

Turning to this clone: The antigen remains unidentified.

V dropped 5 bases and J dropped 5 bases, with 13 bases sitting between them. From germline, CDR1 is LNHDA and CDR2 SQIVND (reference sequence). This CDR3 is 13 amino acids long. Measured with immunoSEQ multiplex PCR; TCRdb has only the in-frame clones, and not every one. The data hold about 110,000 clones, with 88% observed a single time. This sequence joins TRBV19 and TRBJ2-7, with D maybe TRBD2 (6 bases). The sample was PBMCs. The clonotype originates from a woman younger than 30 in good health and CMV-seronegative. CDR3 amino acids: CASSRSGNHEQYF. In DNA, the CDR3 is TGTGCCAGTAGTCGTAGCGGAAATCACGAGCAGTACTTC.